This is a list of T cell receptor beta chains from one sample in a study of regulatory T cells in long-lasting Graves disease. TCRdb re-called the multiplex PCR reads with MiXCR, one entry per CDR3 protein. The sample has a few hundred thousand distinct CDR3 sequences, approximately 12% seen once. These data also formed part of another study, on T cells in Graves' hyperthyroidism and ophthalmopathy.

The specimen was peripheral blood mononuclear cells (PBMCs), collected at new diagnosis, from a patient treated with antithyroid drugs. Receptor source: a man between 25 and 39 years old with Graves disease. The CDR3 runs from the conserved cysteine through the conserved F or W. The D gene is left open where the match is weak. Part of the rows lack a size; the others show once, few, many or a class for expanded clones.

cdr3_aa cdr3_nt v_call clone_size j_call d_call
CASIKGASTYEQYF TGCGCCAGCATCAAGGGTGCTAGCACTTACGAGCAGTACTTC TRBV10-2 NA TRBJ2-7 NA
CASSLVGGNHEQYF TGTGCCAGCAGCTTAGTGGGAGGGAACCACGAGCAGTACTTC TRBV14 NA TRBJ2-7 TRBD2
CSARTSGRAGNEQFF TGCAGTGCTAGGACTAGCGGGAGGGCCGGGAATGAGCAGTTCTTC TRBV20-1 many TRBJ2-1 TRBD2
CASSYLGPLAGTDTQYF TGTGCCAGCAGCTACTTAGGGCCTCTTGCCGGAACAGATACGCAGTATTTT TRBV12-3/TRBV12-4 many TRBJ2-3 NA
CASSPREGPTTEAFF TGTGCCAGCTCACCACGTGAGGGACCGACCACTGAAGCTTTCTTT TRBV18 many TRBJ1-1 NA
CASSLVKKGRNIQYF TGTGCCAGCAGCTTGGTGAAGAAGGGACGAAACATTCAGTACTTC TRBV5-6 few TRBJ2-4 NA
CASGPRAFTDTQYF TGTGCTAGTGGACCCCGGGCCTTCACAGATACGCAGTATTTT TRBV12-5 many TRBJ2-3 NA
CATRMGAQTEAFF TGTGCCACCCGGATGGGGGCGCAAACTGAAGCTTTCTTT TRBV24-1 many TRBJ1-1 NA
CASSQDTGTSYEQYF TGTGCCAGCAGCCAAGATACGGGAACAAGCTACGAGCAGTACTTC TRBV4-2 NA TRBJ2-7 NA
CASSMGSGRTYEQYF TGTGCCAGCAGCATGGGGAGCGGGCGCACCTACGAGCAGTACTTC TRBV11-3 many TRBJ2-7 NA
CASSSDREGNEKLFF TGTGCCAGCAGTAGTGACAGGGAGGGGAATGAAAAACTGTTTTTT TRBV6-1 few TRBJ1-4 TRBD1
CASSSLAGRYEQYF TGTGCCAGCAGCTCCCTAGCGGGGCGCTACGAGCAGTACTTC TRBV7-2 many TRBJ2-7 TRBD2
CSVGKENIQYF TGCAGCGTTGGGAAGGAAAACATTCAGTACTTC TRBV29-1 NA TRBJ2-4 NA
CSAGTGGFDEQYF TGCAGTGCTGGGACAGGGGGTTTCGACGAGCAGTACTTC TRBV20-1 few TRBJ2-7 TRBD1
CASSLDGRGLGEQFF TGCGCCAGCAGCTTGGATGGGAGGGGACTTGGGGAGCAGTTCTTC TRBV5-1 many TRBJ2-1 TRBD2
CASSFRTHQGTQYF TGTGCCAGCAGCTTCAGGACCCATCAGGGGACCCAGTACTTC TRBV5-6 few TRBJ2-5 NA
CASSEGGGANSYEQYF TGTGCCAGCAGTGAAGGGGGGGGGGCCAACTCCTACGAGCAGTACTTC TRBV2 many TRBJ2-7 NA
CASSPEGTVNTEAFF TGTGCCAGCAGCCCCGAGGGGACAGTGAACACTGAAGCTTTCTTT TRBV3-1 many TRBJ1-1 TRBD1
CASRPGQGQEGFF TGTGCCAGCAGGCCTGGACAGGGACAAGAAGGTTTCTTT TRBV6-1 many TRBJ1-1 TRBD1
CASSRSRAGGLFF TGTGCCAGCAGTCGAAGTCGAGCGGGAGGTCTGTTCTTC TRBV28 many TRBJ2-1 TRBD2
CASSLDLEGWKLFF TGTGCCAGCAGCTTAGACCTAGAAGGGTGGAAACTGTTTTTT TRBV11-2 many TRBJ1-4 NA
CASSQEGQFGGYGYTF TGTGCCAGCAGCCAAGAGGGACAGTTCGGGGGCTATGGCTACACCTTC TRBV4-2 few TRBJ1-2 TRBD1
CSARPRGTRRTEAFF TGCAGTGCTAGACCTAGGGGCACCCGTCGCACTGAAGCTTTCTTT TRBV20-1 many TRBJ1-1 NA
CASTRGLHEQFF TGTGCCAGCACCCGGGGGCTGCATGAGCAGTTCTTC TRBV25-1 few TRBJ2-1 NA
CASRRRPAGGYEQYF TGTGCCAGCAGGCGCCGACCCGCGGGTGGTTACGAGCAGTACTTC TRBV27 NA TRBJ2-7 NA
CASSQEAGPYEQYF TGTGCCAGCAGCCAAGAGGCGGGCCCCTACGAGCAGTACTTC TRBV4-2 NA TRBJ2-7 NA
CASSLVRGQGEQFF TGTGCCAGCAGCTTAGTCAGGGGGCAGGGTGAGCAGTTCTTC TRBV11-3 NA TRBJ2-1 TRBD1
CVWDPASGETQYF TGTGTCTGGGATCCGGCTAGCGGGGAGACCCAGTACTTC TRBV30 NA TRBJ2-5 TRBD2
CASSFTGGYGYTF TGTGCCAGCAGCTTTACAGGGGGCTATGGCTACACCTTC TRBV11-1 NA TRBJ1-2 TRBD1
CASSPNGWIYEQYF TGTGCCAGCAGCCCAAACGGGTGGATCTACGAGCAGTACTTC TRBV5-6 many TRBJ2-7 NA
CTSSLTNEKLFF TGTACCAGCAGCTTAACAAATGAAAAACTGTTTTTT TRBV7-9 NA TRBJ1-4 NA
CAWRSGGYEQYF TGTGCCTGGAGGTCGGGAGGTTACGAGCAGTACTTC TRBV30 many TRBJ2-7 TRBD2
CASTGLVGETQYF TGTGCCAGCACGGGACTAGTTGGAGAGACCCAGTACTTC TRBV7-8 many TRBJ2-5 TRBD2
CASSLGPSIQETQYF TGTGCCAGCAGCTTAGGGCCCTCCATCCAAGAGACCCAGTACTTC TRBV7-9 many TRBJ2-5 NA
CASSSLTDTQYF TGTGCCAGCAGCTCCCTTACAGATACGCAGTATTTT TRBV12-3/TRBV12-4 many TRBJ2-3 NA
CASSSRADTEAFF TGCGCCAGCAGTTCCAGGGCGGACACTGAAGCTTTCTTT TRBV5-1 few TRBJ1-1 NA
CSASPPGGGLDTQYF TGCAGTGCTTCTCCGCCGGGGGGGGGCTTGGATACGCAGTATTTT TRBV20-1 many TRBJ2-3 TRBD2
CASSLRGRGHLNTGELFF TGTGCCAGCAGCCTAAGGGGGAGGGGTCACTTAAACACCGGGGAGCTGTTTTTT TRBV5-5 NA TRBJ2-2 NA
CASSKVAADNTGELFF TGTGCCAGCTCGAAAGTGGCAGCTGATAACACCGGGGAGCTGTTTTTT TRBV18 NA TRBJ2-2 NA
CASRGSVPEQYF TGTGCCAGCAGAGGGTCGGTTCCCGAGCAGTACTTC TRBV6-2/TRBV6-3 NA TRBJ2-7 NA
CSARPLSGGSYEQYF TGCAGTGCTAGACCCCTTAGCGGGGGGTCCTACGAGCAGTACTTC TRBV20-1 many TRBJ2-7 TRBD2
CSANPRARRLRGIEAFF TGCAGTGCTAACCCCAGGGCCCGACGATTACGGGGCATTGAAGCTTTCTTT TRBV20-1 NA TRBJ1-1 NA
CSAIREGSYNEQFF TGCAGTGCTATCCGGGAGGGCTCCTACAATGAGCAGTTCTTC TRBV20-1 few TRBJ2-1 TRBD2
CASSQGVADTQYF TGTGCCAGCAGCCAAGGCGTGGCGGATACGCAGTATTTT TRBV3-1 many TRBJ2-3 NA
CAISESGVSGANVLTF TGTGCCATCAGTGAGTCGGGGGTATCTGGGGCCAACGTCCTGACTTTC TRBV10-3 NA TRBJ2-6 NA
CASRLRDTSNEKLFF TGTGCCAGCAGACTCCGCGACACCTCTAATGAAAAACTGTTTTTT TRBV12-3/TRBV12-4 many TRBJ1-4 NA